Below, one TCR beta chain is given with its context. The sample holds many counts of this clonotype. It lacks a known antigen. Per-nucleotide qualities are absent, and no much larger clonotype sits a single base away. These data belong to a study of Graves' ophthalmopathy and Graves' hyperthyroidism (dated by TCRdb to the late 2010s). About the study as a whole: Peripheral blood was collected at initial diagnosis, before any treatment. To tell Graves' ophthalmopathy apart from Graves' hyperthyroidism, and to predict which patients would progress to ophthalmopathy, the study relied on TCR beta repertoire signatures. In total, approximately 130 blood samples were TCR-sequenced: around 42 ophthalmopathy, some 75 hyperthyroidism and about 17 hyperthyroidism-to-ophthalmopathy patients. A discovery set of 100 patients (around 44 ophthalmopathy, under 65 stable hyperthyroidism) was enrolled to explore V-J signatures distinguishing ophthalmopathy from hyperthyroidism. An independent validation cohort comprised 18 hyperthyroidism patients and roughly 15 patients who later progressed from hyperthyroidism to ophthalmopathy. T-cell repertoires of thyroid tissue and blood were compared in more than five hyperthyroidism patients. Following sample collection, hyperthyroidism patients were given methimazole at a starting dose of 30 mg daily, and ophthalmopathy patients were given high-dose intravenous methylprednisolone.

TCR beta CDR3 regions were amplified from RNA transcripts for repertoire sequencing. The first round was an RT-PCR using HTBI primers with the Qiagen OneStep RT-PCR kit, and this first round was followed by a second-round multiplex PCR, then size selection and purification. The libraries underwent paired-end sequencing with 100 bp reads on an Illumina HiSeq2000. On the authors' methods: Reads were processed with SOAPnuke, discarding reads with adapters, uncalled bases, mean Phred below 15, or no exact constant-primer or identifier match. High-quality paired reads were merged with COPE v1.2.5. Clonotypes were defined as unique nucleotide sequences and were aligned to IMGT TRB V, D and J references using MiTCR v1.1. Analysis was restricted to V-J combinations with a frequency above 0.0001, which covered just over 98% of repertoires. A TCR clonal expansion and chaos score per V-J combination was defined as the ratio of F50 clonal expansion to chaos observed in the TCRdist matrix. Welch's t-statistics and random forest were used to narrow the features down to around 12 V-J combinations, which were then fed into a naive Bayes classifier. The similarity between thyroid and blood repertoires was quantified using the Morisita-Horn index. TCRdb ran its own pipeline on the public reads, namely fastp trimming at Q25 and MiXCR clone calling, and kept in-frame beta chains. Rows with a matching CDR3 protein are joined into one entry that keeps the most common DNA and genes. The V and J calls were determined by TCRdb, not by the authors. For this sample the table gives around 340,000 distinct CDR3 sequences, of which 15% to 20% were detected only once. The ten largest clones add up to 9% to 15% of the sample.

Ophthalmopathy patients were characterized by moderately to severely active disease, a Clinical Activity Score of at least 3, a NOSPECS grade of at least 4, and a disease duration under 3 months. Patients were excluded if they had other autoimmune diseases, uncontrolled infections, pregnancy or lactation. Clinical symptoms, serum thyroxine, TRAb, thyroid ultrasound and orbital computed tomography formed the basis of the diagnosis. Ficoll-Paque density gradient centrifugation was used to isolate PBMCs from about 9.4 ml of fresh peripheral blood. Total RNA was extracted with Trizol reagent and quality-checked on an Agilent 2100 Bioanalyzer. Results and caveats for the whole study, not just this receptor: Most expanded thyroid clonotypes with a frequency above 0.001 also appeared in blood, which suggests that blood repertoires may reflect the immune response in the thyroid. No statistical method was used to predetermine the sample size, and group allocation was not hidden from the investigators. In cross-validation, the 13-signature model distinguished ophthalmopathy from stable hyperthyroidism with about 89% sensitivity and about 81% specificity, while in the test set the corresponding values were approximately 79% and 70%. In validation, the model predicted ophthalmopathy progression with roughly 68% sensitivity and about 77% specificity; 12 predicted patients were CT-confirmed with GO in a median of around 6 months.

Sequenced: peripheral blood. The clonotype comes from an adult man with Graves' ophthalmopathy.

The DNA sequence follows: TGTGCCACCAGCCCCGGGGGGCAGAGCAATCAGCCCCAGCATTTT. Translation gives CATSPGGQSNQPQHF. The sequence is built from TRBV15 and TRBJ1-5; matching of 6 bases hints at TRBD1 as the D gene. Including cysteine and phenylalanine, the CDR3 has 15 amino acids. Only the CDR3 region is kept as DNA, spanning 45 bases read in frame from base 1. Taken from the germline V gene (reference sequence), the CDR1 and CDR2 loops are LNHNV and YYDKDF. V is reduced by 5 bases and J by 1 base, leaving a spacing of 12 bases between them.